This T cell receptor beta chain was recorded in a study of cytomegalovirus exposure and HLA in healthy donors. Per the germline V gene, CDR1 is GTSNPN and CDR2 is SVGIG (reference sequence). There are 14 residues in the CDR3. V was cut by 0 bases and J by 10 bases, with 18 bases left in between. Findings and caveats of the study: There were three CMV-associated chains whose specificity for CMV antigens was confirmed in vitro.

Vbeta (60) and Jbeta (13) primers were used in the PCR. Assay: immunoSEQ multiplex PCR; the TCRdb copy retains only in-frame clones and omits some. The profile shows more than 65,000 clones, 65% to 70% of them singletons. For this clone: Its specificity is unknown.

The sequencing sample was made of PBMCs. This clonotype was obtained from a woman aged 45-65 years in good health and CMV-seropositive. This chain connects TRBV30 to TRBJ1-1; the D gene is possibly TRBD1 (6 bases). CDR3 residues: CAWSVTGTMIRAFF. The DNA of the CDR3 is TGTGCCTGGAGTGTAACTGGGACAATGATTCGAGCTTTCTTT.